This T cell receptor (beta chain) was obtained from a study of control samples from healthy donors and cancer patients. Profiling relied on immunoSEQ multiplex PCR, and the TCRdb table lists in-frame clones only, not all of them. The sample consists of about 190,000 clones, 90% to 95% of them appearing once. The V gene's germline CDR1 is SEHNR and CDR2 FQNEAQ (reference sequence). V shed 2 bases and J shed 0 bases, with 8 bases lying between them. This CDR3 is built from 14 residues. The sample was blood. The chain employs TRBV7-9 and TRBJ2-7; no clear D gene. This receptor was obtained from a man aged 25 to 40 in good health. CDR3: CASSLQSSSYEQYF. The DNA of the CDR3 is TGTGCCAGCAGCTTACAGTCTAGCTCCTACGAGCAGTACTTC.